The source of this TCR beta chain is a study of T cell responses to AZD1222 COVID-19 vaccine. Study background: Doses given second, at about 4 or about 12 weeks, were pooled. Broader study findings: At baseline, just a handful of AZD1222 recipients tested seropositive.

Repertoires were generated with immunoSEQ multiplex PCR, while TCRdb's copy carries only in-frame clones and drops some. Among approximately 160,000 clones listed, 75% to 95% were seen once. To note about this clone: The antigen is unknown.

Trimming pared 4 bases from V and 2 bases from J, leaving 12 bases between. Germline CDR1 and CDR2: LGHDT and YNNKEL (reference sequence). This CDR3 region has 14 residues. The gene calls are TRBV3-1 (or the pseudogene TRBV3-2) and TRBJ2-7; no clear D gene. This TCR derives from an adult in good health. The sequenced sample was peripheral blood, obtained on day 0 of AZD1222 vaccination. This chain's CDR3 is CASSRGAQTYEQYF. CDR3 DNA sequence: TGTGCCAGCAGCCGAGGCGCCCAGACCTACGAGCAGTACTTC.